This entry concerns a single TCR beta chain. What it binds is unknown. The sample belongs to a study of Ad26.COV2.S vaccination and SARS-CoV-2 variants. Study-wide background: Dosing was one shot or two shots 56 days apart.

The treatment denotes: about 20 received Ad26.COV2.S at low or high dose, single or two shots; 5 received placebo; per-sample allocation not given. Following the first vaccine or placebo injection, samples were taken on day 63. Findings of the study overall: Reported post-vaccination CD8+ and CD4+ T cell responses to spike showed substantial breadth.

Generated by immunoSEQ multiplex PCR, the TCRdb table keeps only in-frame clones and is missing some. The table has about 350,000 clones, approximately 86% seen once. V shed 4 bases, J shed 7 bases, and the junction held 6 bases outside the gene matches. This CDR3 is 13 amino acids long. Germline V gene data show CDR1 as GTSNPN and CDR2 as SVGIG (reference sequence). The chain joins TRBV30 to TRBJ1-2; 10 bases are shared with TRBD1. This specimen consisted of peripheral blood, obtained in a trial of Ad26.COV2.S vaccine versus placebo. The source of this sequence is a person between 18 and 60 years old who received the Ad26.COV2.S COVID-19 vaccine or a placebo. The CDR3 loop reads CAWMRDRGGGYTF. The CDR3 DNA reads as TGTGCCTGGATGAGGGACAGGGGAGGTGGCTACACCTTC.